This TCR beta chain was sequenced in a study of T-cell memory formation after mild COVID-19. Study results and caveats: There were some responding clones in pre-infection memory, which suggested that cross-reactive memory had joined.

TCRdb analysed the 5' RACE reads with MiXCR anew, one entry per CDR3 protein. The data hold more than 150,000 distinct CDR3 sequences, with around 18% observed a single time. The sample holds a few counts of this clonotype. The antigen remains unidentified. V shed 7 bases and J shed 6 bases, with 15 bases lying between them. The CDR3 spans 13 residues. The clonotype was recovered from a man aged 18-30 years who had mild COVID-19 (a few samples of this study predate the infection). Cell type and time point are not known. The rearrangement uses TRBV12-3 or TRBV12-4 and TRBJ1-1, with D hard to call. The sequenced sample consisted of PBMCs or a T cell subset sorted from them (not recorded which). CDR3 bases: TGTGCCAGCAAGGCGGAGGTTTGGGCTGAAGCTTTCTTT. It translates to CASKAEVWAEAFF.